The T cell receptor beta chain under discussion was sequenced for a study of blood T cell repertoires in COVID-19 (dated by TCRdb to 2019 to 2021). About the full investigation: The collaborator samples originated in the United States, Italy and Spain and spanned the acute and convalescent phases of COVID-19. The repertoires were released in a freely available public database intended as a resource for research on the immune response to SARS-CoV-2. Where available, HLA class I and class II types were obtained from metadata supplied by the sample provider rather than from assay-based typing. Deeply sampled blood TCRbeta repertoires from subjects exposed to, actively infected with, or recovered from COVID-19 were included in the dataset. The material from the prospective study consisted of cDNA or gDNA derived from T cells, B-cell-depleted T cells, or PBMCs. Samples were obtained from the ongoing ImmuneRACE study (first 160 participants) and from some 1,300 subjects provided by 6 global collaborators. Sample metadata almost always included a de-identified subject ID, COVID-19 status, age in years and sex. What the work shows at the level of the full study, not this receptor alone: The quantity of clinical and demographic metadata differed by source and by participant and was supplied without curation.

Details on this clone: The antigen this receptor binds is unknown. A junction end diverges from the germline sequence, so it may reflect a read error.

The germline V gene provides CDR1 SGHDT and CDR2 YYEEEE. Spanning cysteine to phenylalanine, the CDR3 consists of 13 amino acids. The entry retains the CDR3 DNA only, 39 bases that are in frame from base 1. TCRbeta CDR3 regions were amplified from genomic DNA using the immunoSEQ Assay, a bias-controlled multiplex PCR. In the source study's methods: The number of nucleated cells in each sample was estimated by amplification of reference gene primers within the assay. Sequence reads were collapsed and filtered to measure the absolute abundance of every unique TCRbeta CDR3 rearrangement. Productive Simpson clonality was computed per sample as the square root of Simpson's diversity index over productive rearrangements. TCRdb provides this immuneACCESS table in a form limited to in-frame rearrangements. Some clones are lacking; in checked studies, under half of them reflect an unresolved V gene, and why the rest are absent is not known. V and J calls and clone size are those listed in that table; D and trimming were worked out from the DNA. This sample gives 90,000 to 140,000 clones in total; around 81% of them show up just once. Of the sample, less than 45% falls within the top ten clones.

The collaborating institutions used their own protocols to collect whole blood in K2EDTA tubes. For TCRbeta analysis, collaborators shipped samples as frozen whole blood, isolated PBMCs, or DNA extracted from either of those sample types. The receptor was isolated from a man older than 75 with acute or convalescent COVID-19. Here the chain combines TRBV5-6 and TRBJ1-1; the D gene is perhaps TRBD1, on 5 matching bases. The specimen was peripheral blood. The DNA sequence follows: TGTGCCAGCAGCGCCGGGACTCGGTATGATATGATCTTT. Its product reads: CASSAGTRYDMIF.